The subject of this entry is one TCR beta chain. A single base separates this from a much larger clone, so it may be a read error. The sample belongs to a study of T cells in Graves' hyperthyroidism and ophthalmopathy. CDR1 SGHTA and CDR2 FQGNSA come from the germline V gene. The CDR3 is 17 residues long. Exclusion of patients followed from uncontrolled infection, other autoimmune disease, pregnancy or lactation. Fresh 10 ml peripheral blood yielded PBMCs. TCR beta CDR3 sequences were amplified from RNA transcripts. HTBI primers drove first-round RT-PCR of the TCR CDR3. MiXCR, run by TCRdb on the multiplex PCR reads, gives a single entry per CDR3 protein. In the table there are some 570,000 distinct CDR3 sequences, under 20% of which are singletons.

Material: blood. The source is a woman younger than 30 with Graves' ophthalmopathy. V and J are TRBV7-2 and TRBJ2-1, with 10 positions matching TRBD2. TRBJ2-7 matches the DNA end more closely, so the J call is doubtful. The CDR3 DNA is TGTGCCAGCAGCCCGCGGTCTAGCGGGGGCCTCTACAATGAGCAGTACTTC. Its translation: CASSPRSSGGLYNEQYF.